The 7 T cell receptor beta chains listed next were all sequenced from one sample in a study of cytomegalovirus exposure and HLA in healthy donors. TCRdb's table, derived via immunoSEQ multiplex PCR, lists solely in-frame clones and lacks some. This repertoire shows 200,000 to 300,000 clones, 90% found once; its top ten account for just over 3%. Sequencing input: PBMCs. These receptors all come from a woman aged 30 to 39 in good health and CMV-seronegative.

V and J are TRBV5-6 and TRBJ2-3, with 8 bases that match TRBD2. J lost 5 bases, V lost 2 bases, and 4 bases had no gene match. The CDR3 is made up of 14 amino acids. Germline assignment: CDR1 SGHDT and CDR2 YYEEEE. The CDR3 DNA sequence: TGTGCCAGCAGCTTCGGACTAGCCCTAGATACGCAGTATTTT. Its translation: CASSFGLALDTQYF.

This chain uses TRBV27 with TRBJ2-1; tentative D call: TRBD2 (6 bases). CDR1 and CDR2 (germline): MNHEY, SMNVEV (reference sequence). CDR3 length: 15 amino acids. The ends were cut back, 3 bases at V and 2 bases at J, with 11 bases in the middle. This CDR3 reads CASSFGAGAYNEQFF. DNA of the CDR3: TGTGCCAGCAGTTTTGGAGCGGGTGCCTACAATGAGCAGTTCTTC.

The chain couples TRBV28 to TRBJ2-3; TRBD2 agrees at 13 bases. The trim removed 5 bases at V and 1 base at J, leaving 3 bases unmatched. Germline V gene lookup returns CDR1 MDHEN and CDR2 SYDVKM. This CDR3 comprises 16 residues. This CDR3 is CASSPTSGRGTDTQYF. In nucleotides, the CDR3 is TGTGCCAGCAGTCCTACTAGCGGGAGGGGCACAGATACGCAGTATTTT.

The chain combines TRBV5-1 with TRBJ2-3; TRBD1 matches at 8 bases. CDR1 and CDR2 from the germline V gene are SGHRS and YFSETQ. The CDR3 totals 16 residues. The ends lost 0 bases at V and 3 bases at J; junction bases unmatched: 6. The CDR3 reads CASSLGDRGGTDTQYF. The CDR3 bases are TGCGCCAGCAGCTTGGGAGACAGGGGTGGGACAGATACGCAGTATTTT.

The rearrangement links TRBV7-2 to TRBJ2-5, with D perhaps matching TRBD1 or TRBD2 (6 bases each). CDR1 is SGHTA, CDR2 FQGNSA, per germline. This CDR3 spans 13 amino acids. V was clipped by 6 bases and J by 5 bases, with 13 bases between them. This chain's CDR3 is CASRRDTQETQYF. CDR3 DNA sequence: TGTGCCAGCAGGCGGGACACTCAGGAGACCCAGTACTTC.

This clone was detected once. The V and J genes are TRBV28 and TRBJ1-1; a possible D gene is TRBD1 (5 bases). Trimming stripped 5 bases from V and 5 bases from J, with 15 bases between. This CDR3 comprises 14 residues. CDR1 MDHEN and CDR2 SYDVKM come from the germline V gene. CDR3 nucleotides: TGTGCCAGCAGTCCCCCCCGGGGGAGGACTGAAGCTTTCTTT. Its translation: CASSPPRGRTEAFF. The full variable domain, with the rest looked up from reference TRBV28 and TRBJ1-1, is DVKVTQSSRYLVKRTGEKVFLECVQDMDHENMFWYRQDPGLGLRLIYFSYDVKMKEKGDIPEGYSVSREKKERFSLILESASTNQTSMYLCASSPPRGRTEAFFGQGTRLTVV.

The J gene is TRBJ1-1, the V gene TRBV29-1; D is undetermined. CDR3 length: 14 residues. From germline, CDR1 is SQVTM and CDR2 ANQGSEA. V was clipped by 1 base and J by 0 bases, with 9 bases between them. This CDR3 reads CSVEARTVNTEAFF. The CDR3 nucleotides are TGCAGCGTTGAAGCGCGGACGGTGAACACTGAAGCTTTCTTT. The full variable domain, in which reference TRBV29-1 and TRBJ1-1 provide the parts outside the CDR3, is SAVISQKPSRDICQRGTSLTIQCQVDSQVTMMFWYRQQPGQSLTLIATANQGSEATYESGFVIDKFPISRPNLTFSTLTVSNMSPEDSSIYLCSVEARTVNTEAFFGQGTRLTVV.